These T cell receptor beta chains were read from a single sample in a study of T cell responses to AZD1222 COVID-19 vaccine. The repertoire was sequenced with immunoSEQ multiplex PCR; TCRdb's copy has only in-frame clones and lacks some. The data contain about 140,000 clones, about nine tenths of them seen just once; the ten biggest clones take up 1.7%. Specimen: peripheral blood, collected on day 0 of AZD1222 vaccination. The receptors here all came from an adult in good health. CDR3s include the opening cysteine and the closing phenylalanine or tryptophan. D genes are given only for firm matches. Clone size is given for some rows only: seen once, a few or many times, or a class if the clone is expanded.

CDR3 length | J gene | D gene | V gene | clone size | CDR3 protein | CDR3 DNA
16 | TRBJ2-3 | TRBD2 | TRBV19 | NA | CASSIGSGRAADTQYF | TGTGCCAGTAGTATAGGGAGCGGGAGGGCCGCAGATACGCAGTATTTT
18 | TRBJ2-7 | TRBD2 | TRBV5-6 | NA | CASSFGGLAGEEGYEQYF | TGTGCCAGCAGCTTTGGCGGACTAGCGGGAGAGGAGGGTTACGAGCAGTACTTC
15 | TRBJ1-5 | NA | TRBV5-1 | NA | CASSEEGQVNQPQHF | TGCGCCAGCAGCGAGGAGGGGCAGGTCAATCAGCCCCAGCATTTT
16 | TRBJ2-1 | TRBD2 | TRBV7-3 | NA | CASSSHPGLAYNEQFF | TGTGCCAGCAGCTCGCATCCGGGACTAGCTTACAATGAGCAGTTCTTC
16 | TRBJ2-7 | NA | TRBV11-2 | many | CASSADPRRRWYEQYF | TGTGCCAGCAGCGCAGATCCCCGCCGAAGGTGGTACGAGCAGTACTTC
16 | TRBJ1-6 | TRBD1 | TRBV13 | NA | CASSSGQGAYNSPLHF | TGTGCCAGCAGCTCTGGACAGGGGGCTTATAATTCACCCCTCCACTTT
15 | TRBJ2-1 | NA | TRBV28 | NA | CASSFGLSGYNEQFF | TGTGCCAGCAGTTTCGGGCTTAGCGGCTACAATGAGCAGTTCTTC
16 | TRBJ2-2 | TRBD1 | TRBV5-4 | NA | CASSSETGSGSGELFF | TGTGCCAGCAGCTCTGAGACAGGGAGTGGGTCCGGGGAGCTGTTTTTT
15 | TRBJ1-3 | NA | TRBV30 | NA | CALETSWSSGNTIYF | TGTGCCTTGGAGACTAGCTGGAGCTCTGGAAACACCATATATTTT
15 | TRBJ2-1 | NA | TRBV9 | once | CASSPRDGHYNEQFF | TGTGCCAGCAGCCCCCGGGACGGACACTACAATGAGCAGTTCTTC
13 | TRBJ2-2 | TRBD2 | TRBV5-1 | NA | CASRLAVTGELFF | TGCGCCAGCAGACTAGCGGTGACCGGGGAGCTGTTTTTT
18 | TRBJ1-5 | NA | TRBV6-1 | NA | CASSEFHGSPGGNQPQHF | TGTGCCAGCAGTGAATTCCATGGCAGTCCCGGAGGCAATCAGCCCCAGCATTTT
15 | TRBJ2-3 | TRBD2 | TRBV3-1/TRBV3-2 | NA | CASRRTSGTTDTQYF | TGTGCCAGCAGACGGACTAGCGGGACCACAGATACGCAGTATTTT
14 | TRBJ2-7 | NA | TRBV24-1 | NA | CATSANDRTYEQYF | TGTGCCACCAGTGCAAACGACCGGACCTACGAGCAGTACTTC
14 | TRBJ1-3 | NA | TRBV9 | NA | CASSEGFRGNTIYF | TGTGCCAGCAGCGAGGGATTTCGAGGAAACACCATATATTTT
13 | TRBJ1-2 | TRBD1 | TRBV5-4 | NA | CASSSRDRVGYTF | TGTGCCAGCAGCTCCCGGGACAGGGTTGGCTACACCTTC
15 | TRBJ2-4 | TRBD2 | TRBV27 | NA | CASSLSASGRTIQYF | TGTGCCAGCAGTTTATCGGCTAGCGGGAGAACCATTCAGTACTTC
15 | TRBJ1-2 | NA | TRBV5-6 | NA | CASSRPGLRSYGYTF | TGTGCCAGCAGTAGGCCAGGACTGAGGAGCTATGGCTACACCTTC
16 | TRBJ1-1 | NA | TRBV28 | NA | CASSFPIGGVNTEAFF | TGTGCCAGCAGTTTTCCTATCGGGGGAGTGAACACTGAAGCTTTCTTT
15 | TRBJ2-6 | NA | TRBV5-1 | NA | CASSLQGSGANVLTF | TGCGCCAGCAGCTTACAAGGAAGTGGGGCCAACGTCCTGACTTTC
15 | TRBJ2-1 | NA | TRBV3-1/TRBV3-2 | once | CASSQGVGHYNEQFF | TGTGCCAGCAGCCAAGGGGTGGGACACTACAATGAGCAGTTCTTC
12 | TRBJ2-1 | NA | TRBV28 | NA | CASSFGHNEQFF | TGTGCCAGCAGTTTTGGGCACAATGAGCAGTTCTTC
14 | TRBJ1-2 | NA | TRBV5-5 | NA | CASSLFRGRDGYTF | TGTGCCAGCAGCTTGTTCAGGGGAAGAGATGGCTACACCTTC
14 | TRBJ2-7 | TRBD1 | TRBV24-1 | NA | CATSEGQGPYEQYF | TGTGCCACCAGTGAAGGACAGGGCCCCTACGAGCAGTACTTC
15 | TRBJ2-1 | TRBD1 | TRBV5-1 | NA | CASSIGTAGYNEQFF | TGCGCCAGCAGCATCGGGACAGCCGGATACAATGAGCAGTTCTTC
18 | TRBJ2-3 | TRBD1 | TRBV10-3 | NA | CAISESPYRGLGTDTQYF | TGTGCCATCAGTGAGTCGCCTTACAGGGGGCTCGGCACAGATACGCAGTATTTT
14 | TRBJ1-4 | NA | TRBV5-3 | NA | CARSSGDTNEKLFF | TGTGCCAGAAGCTCGGGGGATACTAATGAAAAACTGTTTTTT
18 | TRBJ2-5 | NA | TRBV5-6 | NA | CASSLMHLVGYAEETQYF | TGTGCCAGCAGCTTGATGCATTTAGTAGGGTACGCCGAAGAGACCCAGTACTTC
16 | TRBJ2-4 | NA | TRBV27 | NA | CASSPPSYGTKNIQYF | TGTGCCAGCAGTCCACCCTCATACGGTACCAAAAACATTCAGTACTTC
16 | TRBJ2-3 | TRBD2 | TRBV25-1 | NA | CASSDTLAGGTDTQYF | TGTGCCAGCAGTGACACGCTAGCGGGGGGCACAGATACGCAGTATTTT
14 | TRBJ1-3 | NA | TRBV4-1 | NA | CASSQVTVGNTIYF | TGCGCCAGCAGCCAAGTAACTGTTGGAAACACCATATATTTT
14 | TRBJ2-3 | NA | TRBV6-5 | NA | CASSYQAFTDTQYF | TGTGCCAGCAGTTACCAGGCCTTCACAGATACGCAGTATTTT
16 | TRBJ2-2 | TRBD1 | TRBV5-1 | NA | CASSPRPGTGTGELFF | TGCGCCAGCAGCCCCCGTCCCGGGACAGGGACCGGGGAGCTGTTTTTT
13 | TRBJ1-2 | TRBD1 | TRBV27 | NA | CASSLGQGYGYTF | TGTGCCAGCAGTCTCGGACAGGGCTATGGCTACACCTTC
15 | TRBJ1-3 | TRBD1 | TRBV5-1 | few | CASSAGGFTGNTIYF | TGCGCCAGCAGCGCAGGGGGCTTTACTGGAAACACCATATATTTT
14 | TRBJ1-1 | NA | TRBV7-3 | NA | CASSSGPSNTEAFF | TGTGCCAGCAGTTCGGGACCGTCGAACACTGAAGCTTTCTTT
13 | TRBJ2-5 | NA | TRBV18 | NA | CASSPRQKETQYF | TGTGCCAGCTCACCACGACAAAAAGAGACCCAGTACTTC